This T cell receptor (beta chain) originates from a study of T-cell memory formation after mild COVID-19. Across the study: TCR clusters were largely donor specific.

TCRdb itself ran the 5' RACE reads through MiXCR, one entry per CDR3 protein. The profile shows 250,000 to 300,000 distinct CDR3 sequences, roughly 17% of them singletons. The material sequenced was PBMCs or a T cell subset sorted from them (not recorded which). The sequence came from a man aged 18 to 30 who had mild COVID-19 (a few samples of this study predate the infection). Cell type and time point are not known.

Here the CDR3 reads CASSPPRGRRIDQPQHF. As DNA, the CDR3 is TGTGCCAGCAGCCCCCCGAGGGGGCGCCGTATCGATCAGCCCCAGCATTTT. The chain employs TRBV28 and TRBJ1-5, with TRBD1 identical over 7 bases. The V segment lost 6 bases and the J segment 5 bases; nucleotides outside the gene matches: 16. The CDR3 contains 17 residues. Germline-derived CDR1 and CDR2 are MDHEN and SYDVKM.